The 20 T cell receptor beta chains given below trace back to one sample, sequenced in a study of T cell responses to AZD1222 COVID-19 vaccine. Produced via immunoSEQ multiplex PCR; TCRdb's table is partial and in-frame only. The table records 150,000 to 200,000 clones, approximately 94% of them present only once. Sequencing was performed on peripheral blood, taken 28 days after the second AZD1222 dose. These receptors all come from an adult who received the AZD1222 COVID-19 vaccine.

This clone has only one observation. The chain combines TRBV4-1 with TRBJ2-3, with TRBD1 as a possible D gene (6 bases). Germline V lookup: CDR1 MGHRA, CDR2 YSYEKL. This CDR3 is 14 amino acids long. V lost 0 bases to trimming and J lost 6 bases, with 10 bases between them. CDR3 in amino acids: CASSQDRGWDTQYF. The CDR3 bases are TGCGCCAGCAGCCAAGATAGGGGGTGGGATACGCAGTATTTT.

V and J are TRBV5-3 and TRBJ2-7, with unresolved D. TRBV5-3 is classed as an ORF, of uncertain function. The CDR3 extends over 15 amino acids. Trimming shortened V by 2 bases and J by 4 bases, and 16 bases separated the two germline ends. Here the CDR3 DNA reads TGTGCCAGAAGCTTTTTAGTAGCCTATGGGTACGAGCAGTACTTC. Amino acid sequence: CARSFLVAYGYEQYF.

The rearrangement links TRBV9 to TRBJ2-1, with a tentative D call TRBD1 (6 bases). V lost 4 bases to trimming and J lost 4 bases, with 15 bases between them. This CDR3 comprises 15 residues. Germline V gives CDR1 SGDLS, CDR2 YYNGEE. CDR3 protein: CASSSRGRGYNEQFF. The CDR3 bases are TGTGCCAGCAGCTCCAGGGGAAGGGGATACAATGAGCAGTTCTTC.

The chain combines TRBV30 with TRBJ2-3; no definite D call. The V and J ends lost 1 base and 2 bases respectively, with 13 bases between them. Germline loops: CDR1 GTSNPN, CDR2 SVGIG (reference sequence). The CDR3 loop spans 15 amino acids. The CDR3: CAWSGYKKATDTQYF. DNA of the CDR3: TGTGCCTGGAGTGGGTACAAAAAGGCCACAGATACGCAGTATTTT.

The CDR3 here is CASSPSLNTEAFF. The DNA of the CDR3 is TGTGCCAGCAGCCCCTCGTTAAACACTGAAGCTTTCTTT. The chain combines TRBV28 with TRBJ1-1, with unresolved D. Trimming left V 6 bases short and J 2 bases short, with 10 bases between. CDR3 length: 13 residues. The germline gives CDR1 MDHEN, CDR2 SYDVKM.

This clone was detected a few times. The chain carries TRBV7-9 and TRBJ2-3, with TRBD1 identical over 9 bases. J gave up 3 bases and V 5 bases, and 6 bases lay outside the gene matches. Germline V gives CDR1 SEHNR, CDR2 FQNEAQ (reference sequence). The length of the CDR3 is 15 residues. CDR3: CASSGTGGTTDTQYF. Here the CDR3 DNA reads TGTGCCAGCAGCGGAACAGGGGGCACAACAGATACGCAGTATTTT.

The chain employs TRBV27 and TRBJ2-3, with 8 positions matching TRBD2. The CDR3 is 16 amino acids. Germline V gene lookup returns CDR1 MNHEY and CDR2 SMNVEV (reference sequence). V lost 1 base, J lost 2 bases, and 5 bases stayed unmatched. CDR3 sequence: CASSLLRGRPTDTQYF. For the CDR3, the DNA is TGTGCCAGCAGTTTATTACGCGGGAGGCCCACAGATACGCAGTATTTT.

This rearrangement joins TRBV19 to TRBJ2-5; 14 bases are shared with TRBD2. There are 15 residues in the CDR3. The trim removed 7 bases at V and 7 bases at J, leaving 8 bases unmatched. In germline, CDR1 is LNHDA, CDR2 SQIVND (reference sequence). CDR3 amino acids: CASNSGTSGSGTQYF. CDR3 nucleotide sequence: TGTGCCAGTAATTCAGGGACTAGCGGGAGCGGGACCCAGTACTTC.

As DNA, the CDR3 is TGTGCCTGGAGGGCAGAGGGGACTAGACCCCAAACCGGGGAGCTGTTTTTT. Translation gives CAWRAEGTRPQTGELFF. The V and J genes are TRBV30 and TRBJ2-2; 8 positions agree with TRBD2. The trim removed 3 bases at V and 5 bases at J, leaving 14 bases unmatched. CDR3 size: 17 residues. CDR1 is GTSNPN, CDR2 SVGIG, per germline (reference sequence). Together with reference TRBV30 and TRBJ2-2, the CDR3 gives the full variable domain: SQTIHQWPATLVQPVGSPLSLECTVEGTSNPNLYWYRQAAGRGLQLLFYSVGIGQISSEVPQNLSASRPQDRQFILSSKKLLLSDSGFYLCAWRAEGTRPQTGELFFGEGSRLTVL.

This chain connects TRBV5-4 to TRBJ1-2, with a weak D call TRBD1 (5 bases). Trimming took off 5 bases at V and 2 bases at J, with 10 bases between the two ends. This CDR3 has 13 residues. Germline CDR1 SGHNT, CDR2 YYREEE (reference sequence). The CDR3 sequence is CASRGRQNYGYTF. The CDR3 DNA reads TGTGCCAGCAGGGGACGACAGAACTATGGCTACACCTTC.

This chain links TRBV4-2 with TRBJ2-7; 7 bases are a match to TRBD2. The germline V gene has CDR1 LGHNA and CDR2 YNFKEQ. This CDR3 has 14 amino acids. V shed 0 bases, J shed 7 bases, and the junction held 6 bases outside the gene matches. The DNA for the CDR3 is TGTGCCAGCAGCCAAGACGGAGGGAGGGGTGAGCAGTACTTC. Translated, it gives CASSQDGGRGEQYF.

The sample holds one count of this clone. The chain joins TRBV14 to TRBJ1-2; D perhaps matches TRBD1 (6 bases). Trimming left V 5 bases short and J 6 bases short, with 19 bases between. CDR1 and CDR2 (germline): SGHDN, FVKESK. This CDR3 is built from 15 residues. The CDR3: CASSRELDSPDGYTF. CDR3 nucleotide sequence: TGTGCCAGCAGCAGGGAATTGGACAGCCCAGATGGCTACACCTTC.

The rearrangement uses TRBV13 and TRBJ1-1, with TRBD1 identical over 7 bases. Germline CDR1 PRHDT, CDR2 FYEKMQ (reference sequence). The CDR3 loop spans 14 amino acids. V was pared by 8 bases and J by 0 bases, with 6 bases of the junction left unmatched. The CDR3 protein is CASGPTGMNTEAFF. The CDR3, as DNA: TGTGCCAGCGGGCCGACAGGGATGAACACTGAAGCTTTCTTT.

The chain combines TRBV4-1 with TRBJ2-1; TRBD2 aligns across 12 bases. The CDR3 sequence is 18 residues long. Per germline, CDR1 MGHRA and CDR2 YSYEKL. Germline trimming cut 0 bases from V and 9 bases from J; bases unmatched to any gene: 12. CDR3 loop: CASSQDSRASGRVGEQFF. CDR3 bases: TGCGCCAGCAGCCAAGATTCCCGGGCTAGCGGGAGGGTTGGTGAGCAGTTCTTC.

V usage is TRBV19 and J usage is TRBJ2-5; TRBD1 matches at 11 bases. The CDR3 runs 15 residues. From germline, CDR1 is LNHDA and CDR2 SQIVND (reference sequence). Unmatched junction bases numbered 5, after V lost 3 bases and J lost 5 bases. CDR3 sequence: CASSIRDRGTETQYF. The DNA for the CDR3 is TGTGCCAGTAGTATCCGGGACAGGGGGACGGAGACCCAGTACTTC.

Here the CDR3 DNA reads TGTGCCACCAGTGACTCGATCGGGGGTCTAGCCCTGAGCACTGAAGCTTTCTTT. This translates into CATSDSIGGLALSTEAFF. The rearrangement joins TRBV24-1 to TRBJ1-1; perhaps TRBD1 as D (5 bases). Germline assignment: CDR1 KGHDR and CDR2 SFDVKD. The ends were cut back, 4 bases at V and 4 bases at J, with 24 bases in the middle. CDR3 length: 18 amino acids.

The V call is TRBV12-3 or TRBV12-4, the J call TRBJ2-3; D is ambiguous. CDR3 length: 12 amino acids. Trimming left V 3 bases short and J 0 bases short, with 1 base between. Here the CDR3 DNA reads TGTGCCAGCAGTTTTAGCACAGATACGCAGTATTTT. Translated, it gives CASSFSTDTQYF.

The chain combines TRBV9 with TRBJ1-2; 7 bases agree with TRBD1. Losses at the gene ends were 0 bases for V and 4 bases for J; bases not matched to a gene: 9. Germline values: CDR1 SGDLS, CDR2 YYNGEE. This CDR3 region has 16 residues. In DNA, the CDR3 is TGTGCCAGCAGCGTAGCTAGGGACAGAACTTCCTATGGCTACACCTTC. Translating it yields CASSVARDRTSYGYTF.

This chain links TRBV6-5 with TRBJ2-7; unclear D gene. CDR1 MNHEY and CDR2 SVGAGI come from the germline V gene. The CDR3 extends over 11 amino acids. Trimming stripped 6 bases from V and 5 bases from J, with 8 bases between. CDR3 DNA sequence: TGTGCCAGCAGGTGGGCGAACGAGCAGTACTTC. Translating it yields CASRWANEQYF.

V is TRBV9 and J is TRBJ2-7; no definite D call. The V and J ends lost 0 bases and 1 base respectively, with 8 bases between them. CDR3 length equals 14 residues. CDR1 is SGDLS and CDR2 is YYNGEE in the germline V gene. The CDR3 DNA reads as TGTGCCAGCAGCGTAGAGGCAGATTCCTACGAGCAGTACTTC. Amino acids: CASSVEADSYEQYF.